Here is one T cell receptor (beta chain) with its context. Germline V gene lookup returns CDR1 SGHRS and CDR2 YFSETQ. V was trimmed by 4 bases and J by 7 bases, leaving 14 bases between them. CDR3 length: 13 amino acids. The data originate from a study of technical replicates of blood from a few donors. Sequenced by immunoSEQ multiplex PCR; TCRdb stores in-frame clones only, minus some. The sample contains 65,000 to 95,000 clones, 93% of which appear only once. Sequences were obtained from T cells isolated from PBMCs. This receptor was obtained from a human donor in good health. The rearrangement uses TRBV5-1 and TRBJ1-2; D is ambiguous. As DNA, the CDR3 is TGCGCCAGCAGCCTCGGGGAGGGCTTTGGCTACACCTTC. Translated, it gives CASSLGEGFGYTF.